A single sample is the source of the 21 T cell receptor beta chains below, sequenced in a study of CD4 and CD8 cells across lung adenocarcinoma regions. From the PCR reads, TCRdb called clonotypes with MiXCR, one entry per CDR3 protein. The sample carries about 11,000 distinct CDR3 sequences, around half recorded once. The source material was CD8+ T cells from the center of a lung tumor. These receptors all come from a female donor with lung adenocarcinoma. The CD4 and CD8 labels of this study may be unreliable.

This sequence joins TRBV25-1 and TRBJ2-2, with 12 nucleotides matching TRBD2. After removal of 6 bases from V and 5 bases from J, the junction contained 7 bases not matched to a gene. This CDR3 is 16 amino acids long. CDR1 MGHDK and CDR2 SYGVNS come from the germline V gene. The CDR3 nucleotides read TGTGCCAGCAGCGCTACCGGGACTAGCGGGACCGGGGAGCTGTTTTTT. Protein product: CASSATGTSGTGELFF.

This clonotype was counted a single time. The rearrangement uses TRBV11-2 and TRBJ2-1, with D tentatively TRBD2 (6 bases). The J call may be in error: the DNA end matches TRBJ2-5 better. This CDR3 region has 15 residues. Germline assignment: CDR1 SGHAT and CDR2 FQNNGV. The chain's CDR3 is CASSLGAGPQETQYF. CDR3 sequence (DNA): TGTGCCAGCAGCTTAGGTGCGGGGCCACAAGAGACCCAGTACTTC.

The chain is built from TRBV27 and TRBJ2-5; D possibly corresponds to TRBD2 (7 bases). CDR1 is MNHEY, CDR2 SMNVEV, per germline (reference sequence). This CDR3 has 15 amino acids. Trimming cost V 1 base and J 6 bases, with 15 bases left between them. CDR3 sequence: CASSLFRGATQTQYF. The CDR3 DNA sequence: TGTGCCAGCAGTTTATTTCGGGGGGCCACCCAGACCCAGTACTTC.

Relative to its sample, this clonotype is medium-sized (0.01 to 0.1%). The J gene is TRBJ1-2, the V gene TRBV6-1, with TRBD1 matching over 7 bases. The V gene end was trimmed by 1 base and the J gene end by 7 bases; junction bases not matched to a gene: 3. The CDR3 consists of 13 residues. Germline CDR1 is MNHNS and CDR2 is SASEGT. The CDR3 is CASSEERGLGYTF. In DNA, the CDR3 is TGTGCCAGCAGTGAAGAGAGGGGGCTTGGCTACACCTTC.

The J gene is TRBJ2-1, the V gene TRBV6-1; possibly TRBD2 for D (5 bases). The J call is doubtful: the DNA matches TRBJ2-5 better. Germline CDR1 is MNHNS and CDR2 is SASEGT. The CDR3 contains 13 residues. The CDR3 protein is CASRATNQETQYF. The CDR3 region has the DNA TGTGCCAGCAGGGCGACTAACCAAGAGACCCAGTACTTC.

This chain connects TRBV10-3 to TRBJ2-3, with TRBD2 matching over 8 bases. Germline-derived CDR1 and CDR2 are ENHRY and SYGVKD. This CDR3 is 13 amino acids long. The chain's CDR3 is CAVLREVTDTQYF. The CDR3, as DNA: TGTGCGGTGTTGCGGGAGGTAACAGATACGCAGTATTTT.

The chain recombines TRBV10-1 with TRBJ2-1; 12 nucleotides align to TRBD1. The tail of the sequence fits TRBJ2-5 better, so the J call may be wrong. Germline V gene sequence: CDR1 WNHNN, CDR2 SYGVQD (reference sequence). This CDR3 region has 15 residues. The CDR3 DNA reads TGCGCCAGCAGTAGCGGGACAGGGGGCAAAGAGACCCAGTACTTC. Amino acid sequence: CASSSGTGGKETQYF.

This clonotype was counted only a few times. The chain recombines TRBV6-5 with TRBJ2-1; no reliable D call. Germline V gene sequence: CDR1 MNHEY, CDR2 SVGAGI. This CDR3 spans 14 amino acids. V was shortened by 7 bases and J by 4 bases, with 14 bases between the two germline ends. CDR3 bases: TGTGCCAGCATTACCAGGACCACGTACAATGAGCAGTTCTTC. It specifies CASITRTTYNEQFF.

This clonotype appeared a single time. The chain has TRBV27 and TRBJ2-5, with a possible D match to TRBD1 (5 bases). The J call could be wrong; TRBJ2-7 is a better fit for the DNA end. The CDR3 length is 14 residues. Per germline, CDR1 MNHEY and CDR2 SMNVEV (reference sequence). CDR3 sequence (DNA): TGTGCCAGCAGTTTGTCACAGGTTAACTACGAGCAGTACTTC. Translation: CASSLSQVNYEQYF.

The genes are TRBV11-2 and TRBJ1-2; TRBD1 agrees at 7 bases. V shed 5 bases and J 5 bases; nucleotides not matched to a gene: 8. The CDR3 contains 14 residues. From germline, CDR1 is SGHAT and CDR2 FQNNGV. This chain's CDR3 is CASSPGDSGYGYTF. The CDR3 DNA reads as TGTGCCAGCAGCCCGGGGGACAGCGGTTATGGCTACACCTTC. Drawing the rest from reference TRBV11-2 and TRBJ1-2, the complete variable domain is EAGVAQSPRYKIIEKRQSVAFWCNPISGHATLYWYQQILGQGPKLLIQFQNNGVVDDSQLPKDRFSAERLKGVDSTLKIQPAKLEDSAVYLCASSPGDSGYGYTFGSGTRLTVV.

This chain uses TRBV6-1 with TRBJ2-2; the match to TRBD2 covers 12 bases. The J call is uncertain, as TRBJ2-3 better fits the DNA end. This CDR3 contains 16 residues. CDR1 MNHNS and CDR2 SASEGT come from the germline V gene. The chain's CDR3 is CASSEPGLAGTGKQYF. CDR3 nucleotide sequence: TGTGCCAGCAGTGAACCGGGACTAGCGGGCACCGGGAAGCAGTATTTT.

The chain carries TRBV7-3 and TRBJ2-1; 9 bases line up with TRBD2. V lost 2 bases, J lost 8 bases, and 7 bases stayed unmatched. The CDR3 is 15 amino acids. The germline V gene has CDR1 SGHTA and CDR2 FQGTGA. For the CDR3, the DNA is TGTGCCAGCAGCTTAGCGGGAGGGCGTAGAGATGAGCAGTTCTTC. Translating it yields CASSLAGGRRDEQFF.

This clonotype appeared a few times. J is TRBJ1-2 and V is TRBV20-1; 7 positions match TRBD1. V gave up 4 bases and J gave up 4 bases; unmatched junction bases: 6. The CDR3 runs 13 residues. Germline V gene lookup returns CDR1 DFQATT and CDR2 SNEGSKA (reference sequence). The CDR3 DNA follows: TGCAGTGCTACCGGGACAGCGCTCTATGGCTACACCTTC. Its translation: CSATGTALYGYTF.

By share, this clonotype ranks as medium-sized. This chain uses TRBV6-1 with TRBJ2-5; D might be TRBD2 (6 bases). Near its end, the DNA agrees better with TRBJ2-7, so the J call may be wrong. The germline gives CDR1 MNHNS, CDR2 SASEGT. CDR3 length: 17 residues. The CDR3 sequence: CASSELMSSNGGYEQYF. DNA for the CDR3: TGTGCCAGCAGTGAATTGATGTCATCCAACGGAGGGTACGAGCAGTACTTC.

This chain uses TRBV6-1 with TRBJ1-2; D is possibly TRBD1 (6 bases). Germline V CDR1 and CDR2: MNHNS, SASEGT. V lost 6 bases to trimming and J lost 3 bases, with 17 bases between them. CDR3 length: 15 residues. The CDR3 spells CASSNQGGADYGYTF. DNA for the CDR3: TGTGCCAGCAGCAACCAAGGGGGGGCCGACTATGGCTACACCTTC.

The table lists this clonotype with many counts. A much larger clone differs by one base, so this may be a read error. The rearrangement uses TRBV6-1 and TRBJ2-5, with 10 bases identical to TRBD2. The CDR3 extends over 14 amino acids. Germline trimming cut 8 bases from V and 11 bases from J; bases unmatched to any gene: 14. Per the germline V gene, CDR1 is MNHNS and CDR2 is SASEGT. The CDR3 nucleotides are TGTGCCAGCCTCGCCGGGACTAGCGTTGGGGAGCAGTACTTC. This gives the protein CASLAGTSVGEQYF.

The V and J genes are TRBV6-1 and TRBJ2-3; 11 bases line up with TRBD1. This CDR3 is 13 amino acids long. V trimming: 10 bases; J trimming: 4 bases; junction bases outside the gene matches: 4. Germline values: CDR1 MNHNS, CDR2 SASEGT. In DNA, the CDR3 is TGTGCCACCGGGACAGGGGGGTCAGATACGCAGTATTTT. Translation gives CATGTGGSDTQYF.

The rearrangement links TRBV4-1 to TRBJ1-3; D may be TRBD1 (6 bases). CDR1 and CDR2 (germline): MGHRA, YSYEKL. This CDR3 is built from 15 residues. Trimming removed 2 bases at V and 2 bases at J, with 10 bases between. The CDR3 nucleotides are TGCGCCAGCAGCCAACTTCAGGGGCCTGGAAACACCATATATTTT. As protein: CASSQLQGPGNTIYF.

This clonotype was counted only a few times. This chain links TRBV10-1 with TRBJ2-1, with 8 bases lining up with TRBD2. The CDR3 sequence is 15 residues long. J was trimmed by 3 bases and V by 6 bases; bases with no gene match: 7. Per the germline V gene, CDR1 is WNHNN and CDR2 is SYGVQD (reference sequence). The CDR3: CASSQTGLDYNEQFF. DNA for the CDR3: TGCGCCAGCAGCCAGACGGGACTAGACTACAATGAGCAGTTCTTC.

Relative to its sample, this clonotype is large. Here the CDR3 reads CASSESSGGAPDTQYF. The CDR3 DNA is TGCGCCAGCAGTGAGTCTAGCGGGGGGGCGCCGGATACGCAGTATTTT. This chain uses TRBV10-1 with TRBJ2-3; 11 bases match TRBD2. With 0 bases clipped from V and 6 bases from J, the junction kept 5 bases outside the gene matches. The V gene's germline CDR1 is WNHNN and CDR2 SYGVQD (reference sequence). This CDR3 spans 16 amino acids.

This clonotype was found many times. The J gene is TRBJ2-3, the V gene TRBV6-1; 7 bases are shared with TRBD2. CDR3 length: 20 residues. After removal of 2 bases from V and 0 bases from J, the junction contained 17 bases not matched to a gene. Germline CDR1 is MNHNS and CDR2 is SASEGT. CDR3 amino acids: CASSEQASGKGSISTDTQYF. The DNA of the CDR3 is TGTGCCAGCAGTGAACAGGCTAGCGGCAAAGGCTCGATTAGCACAGATACGCAGTATTTT.